This T cell receptor (beta chain) was documented in a study of T-cell reconstitution after alpha-beta-depleted transplantation in children. Germline-derived CDR1 and CDR2 are SSHAT and FNYEAQ (reference sequence). This CDR3 has 15 amino acids. Preparation of the TCRbeta library used unique molecular identifiers. TCRdb processed the PCR reads anew with MiXCR; each CDR3 protein has one entry. Of just over 70,000 distinct CDR3 sequences in the sample, about 6.7% were seen once. This clonotype was recorded at least ten times. Compared with germline, one end of the junction differs, possibly owing to a read error.

The chain carries TRBV7-7 and TRBJ2-3; D not resolved. The clonotype originates from a human donor who donated a stem cell graft to a child with acute lymphoblastic leukemia. The sample in question was PBMCs from the stem cell graft donor, obtained from the stem cell graft. CDR3 sequence reads: CASSRLGGATDTQYF. CDR3 nucleotides: TGTGCTAGCAGCCGCTTAGGCGGCGCCACAGATACGCAGTATTTT.